The 3 T cell receptor beta chains listed next were all sequenced from one sample in a study of T cells in Graves' hyperthyroidism and ophthalmopathy. Researchers took RNA transcripts and amplified the TCR beta CDR3 regions from them. Initially, a first-round RT-PCR of the TCR CDR3 employed the HTBI primer set. TCRdb analysed the multiplex PCR reads with MiXCR anew, one entry per CDR3 protein. Here the sample spans over 700,000 distinct CDR3 sequences, 15% to 20% being singletons. The sample taken for sequencing was blood. These receptors were obtained from a woman aged 50 to 60 with Graves' hyperthyroidism that later progressed to Graves' ophthalmopathy.

V and J are TRBV6-5 and TRBJ2-3; D might be TRBD1 (5 bases). Germline lookup yields CDR1 MNHEY and CDR2 SVGAGI. The CDR3 extends over 15 amino acids. Trimming took 0 bases from V and 8 from J, leaving 15 bases between them. CDR3 DNA: TGTGCCAGCAGTTACTCCCGGCAGGGTAAAGGTACGCAGTATTTT. This codes for CASSYSRQGKGTQYF.

This clonotype was picked up a small number of times. V usage is TRBV7-9 and J usage is TRBJ1-6, with D possibly matching TRBD1 (6 bases). The length of the CDR3 is 18 residues. V was pared by 5 bases and J by 3 bases, with 20 bases between. CDR1 and CDR2 from the germline V gene are SEHNR and FQNEAQ (reference sequence). The chain's CDR3 is CASSLPPRTEGYNSPLHF. The CDR3 nucleotides are TGTGCCAGCAGCCTCCCACCTAGGACAGAAGGCTATAATTCACCCCTCCACTTT.

This clonotype has a count of ten or more. The rearrangement uses TRBV12-3 or TRBV12-4 and TRBJ2-7; the D gene could be TRBD1 or TRBD2 (5 bases each). Trimming pared 5 bases from V and 4 bases from J, leaving 9 bases between. CDR3 length equals 12 residues. CDR3 region: CASSVGEYEQYF. CDR3 DNA sequence: TGTGCCAGCAGTGTGGGGGAATACGAGCAGTACTTC.